This TCR beta chain appears in the sequencing data of a study of beta chain features in type 1 diabetes (dated by TCRdb to the late 2010s). About the full investigation: Mean age, gender distribution, total cell number and subset yield did not differ between patients and healthy donors. A total of approximately 99,000,000 sorted cells were examined across all samples, and RNA yield correlated strongly with the number of cells per subset. In the study, TCRB repertoires of sorted circulating CD4+ T cell subsets from recently diagnosed type 1 diabetes patients were compared with those of matched healthy donors. Whereas all 28 donors provided naive and central memory subsets, regulatory and stem cell-like memory subsets were isolated from just 8 patients and about 8 healthy donors. General findings and caveats noted by the study authors: Because cDNA rather than genomic DNA was sequenced, highly expressing activated cells could have been over-represented, although no difference in activation and CD3 levels was found between groups. Fewer insertions and more nucleotide deletions at VDJ recombination sites were observed in patients with type 1 diabetes, implying thymic rearrangement abnormalities. Only small numbers of individuals were included in the HLA sub-analyses, which left unresolved whether HLA type had any influence on TCRB rearrangement. In all four CD4+ subsets, TCRB CDR3 length was moderately but significantly shorter in type 1 diabetes patients. Shorter templates might be favored by PCR, yet because patient and control samples were amplified and corrected together, any such skew would affect both groups equally. Naive, central memory and regulatory TCRB repertoires appeared more similar among patients than among healthy donors.

This clone occurred a few times. Its cognate antigen has yet to be identified. The record has no base qualities; no much larger clone is one base away. From each donor, a single peripheral blood sample of 90 to 150 mL on average was drawn into heparinised tubes. A BD FACSAria II was used to sort naive, central memory, regulatory and stem cell-like memory CD4+ T cells with a panel that included CD45RO, CCR7, CD25, CD127, CD95 and CD27. Every sorted population had a purity above 95%. PBMCs were isolated right away by Lymphoprep density gradient centrifugation and were stained directly, without culture. So that batch effects would be minimized, each experiment stained and sorted samples in pairs, pairing one healthy donor with one patient. The CDR3 sequence holds 15 residues, the cysteine and phenylalanine included. The read is trimmed to its CDR3 DNA, 45 bases read in frame from base 1. CDR1 SGHTA and CDR2 FQGTGA were looked up in the germline V gene. The V end gives up 3 bases and the J end 4 bases, leaving 2 bases in the junction not matched to a gene.

The entire amount of isolated RNA was reverse transcribed using the High Capacity cDNA Reverse Transcription Kit, so the sequenced TCRB transcripts were expressed ones. Deep immunoSEQ sequencing was performed on naive, central memory and regulatory T cell samples, with an average of roughly 3.3 million total reads per sample. Sorted cells were lysed in RLT buffer and RNA was extracted with DNase-treated RNeasy Micro or Mini kits, depending on cell number. Each cell subset was processed on its own to prevent cross-contamination, while patient and healthy donor samples were processed together. Using the immunoSEQ multiplex PCR, TCRB sequences were amplified from cDNA into 87-bp fragments spanning the CDR3 region. Amplicons were sequenced on the Illumina HiSeq platform. The study's own analysis went as follows. Synthetic template baselines were used to correct PCR bias computationally, reads within Hamming distance 2 were collapsed together, and singletons that could not be merged were discarded. Reads were aligned against IMGT so that V, D and J genes, CDR3 length and insertions or deletions at six rearrangement sites could be assigned. Within each subset, clonotype counts were normalized to sorted cell number, after which true diversity and Gini coefficients were computed with the tcR R package. Repertoire sharing was quantified using the overlap coefficient calculated on TCRB nucleotide sequences. As a proxy for the pre-selection repertoire, out-of-frame TCRB sequences from naive cells were analyzed. TCRdb re-hosts the immuneACCESS table, in-frame sequences only. Its copies lack some clones; in the studies checked, an unresolved V gene accounts for under half of them, and the cause for the rest is not known. V and J calls and clone size come straight from that table; D and trimming were deduced from the DNA. The sample table shows roughly 730,000 clones, and roughly 13% are seen once. Approximately 0.02% of the sample comes from the top ten.

The TCR was taken from a man aged 18 to 30 with type 1 diabetes. Material for sequencing was naive CD4+ T cells from blood. The cell subset or site label of this sample denotes: true naive CD4+ T cells. This sequence uses TRBV7-3 and TRBJ2-3; the central 12 bases match TRBD1. The CDR3 protein sequence reads: CASSFGTGGPDTQYF. The sequenced DNA is TGTGCCAGCAGCTTCGGGACAGGGGGCCCAGATACGCAGTATTTT.